The 19 T cell receptor beta chains given below trace back to one sample, sequenced in a study of shared clonotypes between healthy human individuals. Clones were sequenced by immunoSEQ multiplex PCR, and TCRdb holds only the in-frame ones, with some missing. The table has more than 2 million clones, more than 90% seen once. The source material was naive CD4+ T cells sorted from blood. The subset: CD45RA+ positively selected. Receptor source: a man between 18 and 35 years old in good health.

Comment on this clone: At the DNA level, this CDR3 is encoded by other sequences in the same sample as well. This chain connects TRBV30 to TRBJ2-5; TRBD1 is a possible D gene (5 bases). The CDR3 has 13 amino acids. The V gene lost 1 base and the J gene lost 5 bases, with 11 bases spanning the gap. Germline-derived CDR1 and CDR2 are GTSNPN and SVGIG (reference sequence). CDR3 amino acids: CAWSEGLRETQYF. CDR3 bases: TGTGCCTGGAGTGAGGGGCTGCGGGAGACCCAGTACTTC.

The chain couples TRBV5-4 to TRBJ1-2; D not resolved. V dropped 4 bases and J dropped 9 bases, with 16 bases sitting between them. The CDR3 has 13 residues. Per germline, CDR1 SGHNT and CDR2 YYREEE (reference sequence). CDR3 residues: CASSPEYGDRYTF. The CDR3 DNA reads TGTGCCAGCAGCCCCGAGTATGGAGATCGCTACACCTTC.

The CDR3 coding sequence is TGTGCCAGTAGGTCTTTTACGACCTCCTACGAGCAGTACTTC. Encoded protein: CASRSFTTSYEQYF. This chain uses TRBV19 with TRBJ2-7; D remains ambiguous. This CDR3 is built from 14 residues. V gave up 6 bases and J gave up 0 bases, with 12 bases separating them. Per the germline V gene, CDR1 is LNHDA and CDR2 is SQIVND (reference sequence).

About this clone itself: Other DNA sequences from this sample encode an identical CDR3 as well. V is TRBV4-1 and J is TRBJ2-2, with D perhaps matching TRBD2 (6 bases). V dropped 1 base and J dropped 1 base, with 7 bases sitting between them. The CDR3 is 15 residues long. Germline loops: CDR1 MGHRA, CDR2 YSYEKL. CDR3 in amino acids: CASSQGGVNTGELFF. In nucleotides, the CDR3 is TGCGCCAGCAGCCAAGGGGGGGTGAACACCGGGGAGCTGTTTTTT.

CDR3 protein: CASSPLTTIGGGQPQHF. The CDR3 bases are TGTGCCAGCAGCCCCCTCACGACAATAGGCGGTGGGCAGCCCCAGCATTTT. The gene calls are TRBV7-2 and TRBJ1-5; D uncertain. This CDR3 has 17 residues. Looked up from germline, CDR1 is SGHTA and CDR2 is FQGNSA. Between the trimmed V and J ends, which lost 5 bases and 7 bases, there was a span of 24 bases.

In this sample, this clone turned up a few times. This rearrangement joins TRBV10-3 to TRBJ1-6; D unresolved. Germline values: CDR1 ENHRY, CDR2 SYGVKD. The CDR3 is 12 amino acids. V dropped 5 bases and J dropped 8 bases, with 7 bases sitting between them. The CDR3 DNA is TGTGCCATCAGTTTTGGGGATTCACCCCTCCACTTT. Its translation is CAISFGDSPLHF.

The CDR3 region is CASSQTSGYTGELFF. As DNA, the CDR3 is TGTGCCAGCAGCCAGACTAGCGGGTACACCGGGGAGCTGTTTTTT. V gene TRBV7-2 combines with J gene TRBJ2-2, with 10 bases matching TRBD2. The V and J ends lost 5 bases and 3 bases, in that order; junction bases with no gene match: 3. The CDR3 has 15 residues. Germline V lookup: CDR1 SGHTA, CDR2 FQGNSA. Combining the CDR3 with reference TRBV7-2 and TRBJ2-2 gives the whole variable domain GAGVSQSPSNKVTEKGKDVELRCDPISGHTALYWYRQSLGQGLEFLIYFQGNSAPDKSGLPSDRFSAERTGGSVSTLTIQRTQQEDSAVYLCASSQTSGYTGELFFGEGSRLTVL.

The rearrangement links TRBV9 to TRBJ2-2; 10 bases are a match to TRBD1. Per germline, CDR1 SGDLS and CDR2 YYNGEE. The CDR3 is made up of 16 amino acids. With V trimmed by 4 bases and J by 5 bases, 8 bases remained unmatched. The CDR3 nucleotides read TGTGCCAGCAGCATCGGCCGGGACAGGGGTACCGGGGAGCTGTTTTTT. Residues: CASSIGRDRGTGELFF.

J is TRBJ2-2 and V is TRBV7-9, with TRBD1 matching 8 bases. The germline V gene has CDR1 SEHNR and CDR2 FQNEAQ (reference sequence). This CDR3 region has 15 residues. V was pared by 5 bases and J by 6 bases, with 8 bases of the junction left unmatched. CDR3 protein: CASSGGQGAAGELFF. CDR3 bases: TGTGCCAGCAGCGGAGGACAGGGCGCGGCCGGGGAGCTGTTTTTT.

The chain uses TRBV6-6 and TRBJ1-2; possibly TRBD1 for D (5 bases). The CDR3 loop spans 12 amino acids. Trimming removed 7 bases from V and 8 bases from J, with 14 bases in between. Germline CDR1 and CDR2: MNHNY and SVGAGI (reference sequence). The CDR3 here is CASTRASEGYTF. The CDR3 coding sequence is TGTGCCAGCACCAGGGCGTCGGAGGGCTACACCTTC.

The rearrangement links TRBV18 to TRBJ1-2; the D gene is possibly TRBD1 (5 bases). V shed 4 bases and J shed 6 bases, with 9 bases lying between them. This CDR3 region has 12 residues. Germline values: CDR1 KGHSH, CDR2 LQKENI. The CDR3 nucleotides are TGTGCCAGCTCACAGGGGAAGGATGGCTACACCTTC. It translates to CASSQGKDGYTF. Filled out from reference TRBV18 and TRBJ1-2, the complete variable domain reads NAGVMQNPRHLVRRRGQEARLRCSPMKGHSHVYWYRQLPEEGLKFMVYLQKENIIDESGMPKERFSAEFPKEGPSILRIQQVVRGDSAAYFCASSQGKDGYTFGSGTRLTVV.

The J gene is TRBJ2-3, the V gene TRBV7-2; TRBD1 aligns across 7 bases. After removal of 5 bases from V and 0 bases from J, the junction contained 5 bases not matched to a gene. CDR3 length equals 15 residues. Per the germline V gene, CDR1 is SGHTA and CDR2 is FQGNSA. The CDR3, as DNA: TGTGCCAGCAGCAACCGGGACAGAAGCACAGATACGCAGTATTTT. The encoded protein is CASSNRDRSTDTQYF.

The chain couples TRBV2 to TRBJ1-1, with a weak D call TRBD1 (5 bases). The V end was cut by 7 bases, the J end by 6 bases, with 21 bases between. This CDR3 comprises 15 residues. Per the germline V gene, CDR1 is SNHLY and CDR2 is FYNNEI. CDR3 amino acids: CASTAQTDDAAEAFF. For the CDR3, the DNA is TGTGCCAGCACCGCCCAGACAGACGATGCCGCTGAAGCTTTCTTT.

The chain has TRBV4-1 and TRBJ1-6; 8 nucleotides line up with TRBD1. This CDR3 spans 15 amino acids. V dropped 0 bases and J dropped 9; count of bases not matched to a gene: 4. Germline V CDR1 and CDR2: MGHRA, YSYEKL. DNA for the CDR3: TGCGCCAGCAGCCAAGACGGACAGGGCCCTTCACCCCTCCACTTT. The encoded protein is CASSQDGQGPSPLHF.

The chain combines TRBV4-1 with TRBJ1-2; a weak D match, TRBD1 (5 bases). Trimming left V 1 base short and J 2 bases short, with 14 bases between. CDR1 and CDR2 (germline): MGHRA, YSYEKL. The CDR3 loop spans 16 amino acids. This CDR3 reads CASSQVDPRANYGYTF. The DNA of the CDR3 is TGCGCCAGCAGCCAAGTAGATCCCAGGGCGAACTATGGCTACACCTTC.

The chain couples TRBV18 to TRBJ2-4; D gene ambiguous. The germline V gene encodes CDR1 KGHSH and CDR2 LQKENI. V lost 0 bases, J lost 1 base, and 13 bases lay in between. This CDR3 contains 17 residues. CDR3 amino acids: CASSPPVKGDAKNIQYF. In nucleotides, the CDR3 is TGTGCCAGCTCACCACCGGTTAAGGGTGACGCCAAAAACATTCAGTACTTC.

The CDR3 coding sequence is TGTGCCAGCAGCGTACGGCCGGAGGGGGAGCTGTTTTTT. It yields the protein CASSVRPEGELFF. The chain uses TRBV9 and TRBJ2-2; D gene unclear. Trimming left V 1 base short and J 8 bases short, with 9 bases between. Per the germline V gene, CDR1 is SGDLS and CDR2 is YYNGEE. This CDR3 has 13 residues.

The chain couples TRBV2 to TRBJ2-6; TRBD2 might be the D (5 bases). The germline CDR1 and CDR2 sequences are SNHLY and FYNNEI. V lost 4 bases to trimming and J lost 1 base, with 11 bases between them. The CDR3 runs to 16 residues. CDR3 region: CASSALRGSGANVLTF. The CDR3 DNA reads as TGTGCCAGCAGTGCATTACGGGGATCTGGGGCCAACGTCCTGACTTTC. Full variable domain (rest looked up from reference TRBV2 and TRBJ2-6): EPEVTQTPSHQVTQMGQEVILRCVPISNHLYFYWYRQILGQKVEFLVSFYNNEISEKSEIFDDQFSVERPDGSNFTLKIRSTKLEDSAMYFCASSALRGSGANVLTFGAGSRLTVL.

The rearrangement links TRBV29-1 to TRBJ2-1; TRBD2 matches 7 bases. V shed 2 bases and J 6 bases; nucleotides not matched to a gene: 4. Looked up from germline, CDR1 is SQVTM and CDR2 is ANQGSEA. The CDR3 sequence is 13 residues long. The CDR3 coding sequence is TGCAGCGTTGAATGGGCTAGCGGCAATGAGCAGTTCTTC. It specifies CSVEWASGNEQFF.